The 18 T cell receptor beta chains presented below share a single source sample, sequenced in a study of cytomegalovirus exposure and HLA in healthy donors. Libraries were prepared by immunoSEQ multiplex PCR; TCRdb keeps only in-frame clonotypes and omits some of them. The data contain approximately 46,000 clones, roughly 93% of them singletons. The sequenced sample was PBMCs. Every receptor here comes from a man aged 18 to 29 in good health and CMV-seronegative.

The CDR3 sequence: CASSQEAATSENTGELFF. For the CDR3, the DNA is TGCGCCAGCAGCCAAGAAGCCGCCACTAGCGAGAACACCGGGGAGCTGTTTTTT. J is TRBJ2-2 and V is TRBV4-3; 7 nucleotides match TRBD2. This CDR3 has 18 amino acids. The V and J ends lost 0 bases and 1 base, in that order; junction bases with no gene match: 8. Germline loops: CDR1 LGHNA, CDR2 YSLEER.

The rearrangement links TRBV4-3 to TRBJ2-2, with D possibly being TRBD1 (6 bases). The CDR3 totals 17 residues. V was pared by 2 bases and J by 2 bases, with 15 bases between. Per the germline V gene, CDR1 is LGHNA and CDR2 is YSLEER. Here the CDR3 reads CASSQKGGTGNTGELFF. The CDR3 nucleotides read TGCGCCAGCAGCCAAAAAGGGGGAACGGGAAACACCGGGGAGCTGTTTTTT.

The V and J genes are TRBV7-2 and TRBJ1-1; 10 bases are a match to TRBD1. In germline, CDR1 is SGHTA, CDR2 FQGNSA. V gave up 5 bases and J gave up 6 bases; unmatched junction bases: 6. The CDR3 contains 14 residues. CDR3 sequence (DNA): TGTGCCAGCAGCCGGACCGGGACAGGGGCTGAAGCTTTCTTT. This translates into CASSRTGTGAEAFF. The variable domain in full, completed from reference TRBV7-2 and TRBJ1-1, reads GAGVSQSPSNKVTEKGKDVELRCDPISGHTALYWYRQSLGQGLEFLIYFQGNSAPDKSGLPSDRFSAERTGGSVSTLTIQRTQQEDSAVYLCASSRTGTGAEAFFGQGTRLTVV.

The V gene is TRBV7-9, the J gene TRBJ2-7, with TRBD2 identical over 9 bases. Germline values: CDR1 SEHNR, CDR2 FQNEAQ (reference sequence). V was clipped by 5 bases and J by 3 bases; unmatched bases: 14. The CDR3 contains 17 residues. In nucleotides, the CDR3 is TGTGCCAGCAGCCCCGACCCTTGGGCTAGCGGGAACTACGAGCAGTACTTC. Amino acids: CASSPDPWASGNYEQYF.

Only one count was recorded for this clone. The chain has TRBV4-1 and TRBJ1-5, with TRBD1 as a possible D gene (5 bases). V gave up 4 bases and J gave up 3 bases, with 10 bases separating them. Germline V gene lookup returns CDR1 MGHRA and CDR2 YSYEKL. The CDR3 is 14 residues long. The CDR3, as DNA: TGCGCCAGCAGCCCAGACGGACACAATCAGCCCCAGCATTTT. Translation: CASSPDGHNQPQHF.

This chain links TRBV19 with TRBJ2-2; maybe TRBD1 (6 bases). Germline V gene data show CDR1 as LNHDA and CDR2 as SQIVND (reference sequence). The CDR3 is 16 amino acids. The ends were cut back, 6 bases at V and 7 bases at J, with 21 bases in the middle. CDR3 nucleotide sequence: TGTGCCAGTAGACTTACAGGGCCTTCTTACAGCGGGGAGCTGTTTTTT. Translating gives CASRLTGPSYSGELFF.

The V call is TRBV15, the J call TRBJ2-5; TRBD1 agrees at 9 bases. Germline values: CDR1 LNHNV, CDR2 YYDKDF (reference sequence). V lost 2 bases to trimming and J lost 5 bases; unmatched junction nucleotides: 6. The CDR3 extends over 15 amino acids. The CDR3 loop reads CATSRFTGGRETQYF. DNA for the CDR3: TGTGCCACCAGCAGATTTACAGGGGGCAGGGAGACCCAGTACTTC.

The chain employs TRBV6-5 and TRBJ2-2; a weak D match, TRBD1 (5 bases). V lost 6 bases, J lost 6 bases, and 14 bases lay in between. CDR1 is MNHEY and CDR2 is SVGAGI in the germline V gene. The CDR3 length is 14 residues. CDR3: CASRFQGSAGELFF. The CDR3 nucleotides are TGTGCCAGCAGGTTTCAGGGATCGGCCGGGGAGCTGTTTTTT.

V and J are TRBV9 and TRBJ2-5; 9 bases map to TRBD1. The CDR3 is 15 amino acids. With V trimmed by 4 bases and J by 7 bases, 11 bases remained unmatched. Germline V gives CDR1 SGDLS, CDR2 YYNGEE. The CDR3 region is CASSLSGTGTGTQYF. The CDR3, as DNA: TGTGCCAGCAGCTTATCCGGGACAGGGACAGGGACCCAGTACTTC.

This clone was counted a few times. The rearrangement uses TRBV10-1 and TRBJ2-2, with 8 bases fitting TRBD1. CDR3 length: 15 residues. The ends lost 4 bases at V and 5 bases at J; junction bases unmatched: 6. The germline V gene has CDR1 WNHNN and CDR2 SYGVQD (reference sequence). The CDR3 spells CASSAGTGETGELFF. CDR3 nucleotide sequence: TGCGCCAGCAGTGCGGGGACAGGAGAGACCGGGGAGCTGTTTTTT.

The CDR3 region has the DNA TGTGCCAGCAGTCCACGCGGGACCGGCACCGGGGAGCTGTTTTTT. This encodes CASSPRGTGTGELFF. The rearrangement uses TRBV6-5 and TRBJ2-2, with a possible D match to TRBD2 (6 bases). V lost 5 bases and J 4 bases, leaving 14 bases between the germline ends. This CDR3 spans 15 amino acids. Germline lookup yields CDR1 MNHEY and CDR2 SVGAGI.

This clone was found once. This sequence joins TRBV29-1 and TRBJ2-7, with TRBD1 identical over 8 bases. The CDR3 extends over 13 amino acids. Germline CDR1 is SQVTM and CDR2 is ANQGSEA. J was trimmed by 0 bases and V by 5 bases; bases with no gene match: 3. As DNA, the CDR3 is TGCAGCGTTCAGGGGGCCAACTCCTACGAGCAGTACTTC. Its protein product is CSVQGANSYEQYF.

The chain uses TRBV5-1 and TRBJ2-7; 9 nucleotides agree with TRBD1. CDR3 length: 14 residues. Germline V gene sequence: CDR1 SGHRS, CDR2 YFSETQ. J was trimmed by 3 bases and V by 1 base; bases with no gene match: 2. The CDR3 loop reads CASSLKGQGYEQYF. Here the CDR3 DNA reads TGCGCCAGCAGCTTGAAGGGACAGGGCTACGAGCAGTACTTC.

The chain joins TRBV27 to TRBJ1-1, with a tentative D call TRBD1 (5 bases). Trimming shortened V by 2 bases and J by 5 bases, and 9 bases separated the two germline ends. Germline CDR1 MNHEY, CDR2 SMNVEV (reference sequence). The length of the CDR3 is 13 residues. For the CDR3, the DNA is TGTGCCAGCAGTTTAGGCGGGGGAACTGAAGCTTTCTTT. It specifies CASSLGGGTEAFF.

The genes are TRBV18 and TRBJ2-2; 8 bases map to TRBD2. The germline CDR1 and CDR2 sequences are KGHSH and LQKENI. Trimming took 3 bases from V and 5 from J; bases not matched to a gene: 5. CDR3 length: 15 residues. CDR3 loop: CASSPAGGGTGELFF. The CDR3 nucleotides read TGTGCCAGCTCACCCGCGGGAGGTGGGACCGGGGAGCTGTTTTTT.

CDR3 protein: CASSLGLAESYYNEQFF. In nucleotides, the CDR3 is TGTGCCAGCAGTTTAGGACTAGCGGAGTCCTACTACAATGAGCAGTTCTTC. J is TRBJ2-1 and V is TRBV27; 10 bases map to TRBD2. Germline V gene lookup returns CDR1 MNHEY and CDR2 SMNVEV (reference sequence). CDR3 size: 17 residues. V lost 2 bases, J lost 3 bases, and 7 bases stayed unmatched.

The chain combines TRBV5-1 with TRBJ1-2; D gene uncertain. The CDR3 is 16 residues long. CDR1 is SGHRS, CDR2 YFSETQ, per germline. Trimming shortened V by 6 bases and J by 7 bases, and 25 bases separated the two germline ends. For the CDR3, the DNA is TGCGCCAGCACTCCCGGATTGGGCAGCGCCGGGGTTGGCTACACCTTC. Protein sequence: CASTPGLGSAGVGYTF.

The chain joins TRBV7-6 to TRBJ1-1, with 8 bases fitting TRBD1. Germline CDR1 reads SGHVS; CDR2 reads FNYEAQ. The CDR3 consists of 13 residues. V was pared by 6 bases and J by 6 bases, with 6 bases of the junction left unmatched. The CDR3 DNA reads TGTGCCAGCAGACGACAGGGGCACTCTGAAGCTTTCTTT. The encoded protein is CASRRQGHSEAFF.